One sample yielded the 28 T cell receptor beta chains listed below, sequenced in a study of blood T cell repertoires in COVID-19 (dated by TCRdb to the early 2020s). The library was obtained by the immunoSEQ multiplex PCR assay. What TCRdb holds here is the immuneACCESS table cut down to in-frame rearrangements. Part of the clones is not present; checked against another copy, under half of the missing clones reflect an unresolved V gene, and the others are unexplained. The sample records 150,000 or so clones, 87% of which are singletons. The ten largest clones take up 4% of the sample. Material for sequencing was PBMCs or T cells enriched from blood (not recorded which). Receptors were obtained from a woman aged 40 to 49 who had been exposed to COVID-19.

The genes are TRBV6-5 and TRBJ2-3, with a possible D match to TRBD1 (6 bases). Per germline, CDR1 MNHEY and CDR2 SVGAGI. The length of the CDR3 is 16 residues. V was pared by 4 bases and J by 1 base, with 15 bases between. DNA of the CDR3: TGTGCCAGCAGTTTGGACAGACAGCCGGGCACAGATACGCAGTATTTT. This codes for CASSLDRQPGTDTQYF.

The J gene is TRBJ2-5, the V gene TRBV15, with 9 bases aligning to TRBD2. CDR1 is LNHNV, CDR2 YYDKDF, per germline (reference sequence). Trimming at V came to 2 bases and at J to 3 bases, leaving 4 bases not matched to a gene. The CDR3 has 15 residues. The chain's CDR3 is CATSRIASGKETQYF. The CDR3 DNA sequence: TGTGCCACCAGCAGAATAGCTAGCGGGAAAGAGACCCAGTACTTC.

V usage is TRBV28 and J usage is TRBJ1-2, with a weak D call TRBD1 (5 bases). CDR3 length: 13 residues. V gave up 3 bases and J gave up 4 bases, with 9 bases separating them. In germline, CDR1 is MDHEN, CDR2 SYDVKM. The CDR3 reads CASSFLDSYGYTF. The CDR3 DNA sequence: TGTGCCAGCAGTTTCTTAGACAGCTATGGCTACACCTTC.

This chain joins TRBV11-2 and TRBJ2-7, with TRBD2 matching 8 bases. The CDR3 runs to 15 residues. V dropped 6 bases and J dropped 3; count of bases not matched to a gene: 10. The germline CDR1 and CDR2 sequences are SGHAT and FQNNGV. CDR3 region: CASSSKRGPYYEQYF. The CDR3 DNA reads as TGTGCCAGCAGTTCTAAGCGGGGGCCGTACTACGAGCAGTACTTC. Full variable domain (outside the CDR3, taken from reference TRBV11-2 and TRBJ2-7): EAGVAQSPRYKIIEKRQSVAFWCNPISGHATLYWYQQILGQGPKLLIQFQNNGVVDDSQLPKDRFSAERLKGVDSTLKIQPAKLEDSAVYLCASSSKRGPYYEQYFGPGTRLTVT.

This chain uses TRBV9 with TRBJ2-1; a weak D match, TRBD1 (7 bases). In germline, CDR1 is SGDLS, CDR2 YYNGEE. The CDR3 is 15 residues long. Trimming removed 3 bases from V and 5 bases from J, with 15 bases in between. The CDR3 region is CASSEQGRRDNEQFF. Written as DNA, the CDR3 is TGTGCCAGCAGCGAACAGGGGAGGAGGGACAATGAGCAGTTCTTC.

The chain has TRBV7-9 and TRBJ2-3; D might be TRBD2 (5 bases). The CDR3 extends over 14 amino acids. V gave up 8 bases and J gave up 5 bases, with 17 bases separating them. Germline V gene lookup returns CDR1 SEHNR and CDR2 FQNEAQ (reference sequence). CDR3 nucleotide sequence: TGTGCCAGCCGGCCCCCTAGAGAGGGAGATACGCAGTATTTT. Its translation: CASRPPREGDTQYF.

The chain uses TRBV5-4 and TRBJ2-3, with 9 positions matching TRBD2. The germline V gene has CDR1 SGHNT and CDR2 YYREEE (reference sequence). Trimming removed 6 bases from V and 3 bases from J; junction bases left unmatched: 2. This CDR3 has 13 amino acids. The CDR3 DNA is TGTGCCAGCATGACTAGCGGTACAGATACGCAGTATTTT. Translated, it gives CASMTSGTDTQYF.

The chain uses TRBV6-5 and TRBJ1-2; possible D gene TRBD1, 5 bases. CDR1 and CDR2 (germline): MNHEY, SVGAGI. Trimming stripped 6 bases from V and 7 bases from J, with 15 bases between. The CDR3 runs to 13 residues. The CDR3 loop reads CASRPTQVGGYTF. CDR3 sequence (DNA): TGTGCCAGCAGACCCACACAGGTCGGTGGCTACACCTTC.

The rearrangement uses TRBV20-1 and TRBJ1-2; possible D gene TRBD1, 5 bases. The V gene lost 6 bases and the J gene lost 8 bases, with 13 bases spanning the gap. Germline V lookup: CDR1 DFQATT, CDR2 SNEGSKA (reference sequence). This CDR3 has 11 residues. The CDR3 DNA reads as TGCAGTGCCCGAGAAAGGGGCGGCTACACCTTC. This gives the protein CSARERGGYTF.

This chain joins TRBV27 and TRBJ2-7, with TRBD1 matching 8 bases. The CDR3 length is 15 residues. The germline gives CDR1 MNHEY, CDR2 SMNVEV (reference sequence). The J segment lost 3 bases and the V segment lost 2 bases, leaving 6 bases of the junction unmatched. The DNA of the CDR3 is TGTGCCAGCAGTTTAAGTTGGGGACAGGACTACGAGCAGTACTTC. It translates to CASSLSWGQDYEQYF.

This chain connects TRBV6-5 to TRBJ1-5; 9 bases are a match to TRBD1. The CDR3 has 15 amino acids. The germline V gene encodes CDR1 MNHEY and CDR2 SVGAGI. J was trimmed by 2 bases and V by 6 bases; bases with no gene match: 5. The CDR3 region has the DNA TGTGCCAGCAGACCGGGACAGGGAGGCAATCAGCCCCAGCATTTT. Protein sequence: CASRPGQGGNQPQHF.

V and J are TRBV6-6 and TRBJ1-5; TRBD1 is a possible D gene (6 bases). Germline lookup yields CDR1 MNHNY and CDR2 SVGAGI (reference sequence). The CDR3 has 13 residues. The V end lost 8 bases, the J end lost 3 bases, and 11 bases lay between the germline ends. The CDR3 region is CASLQGYNQPQHF. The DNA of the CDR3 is TGTGCCAGCTTACAGGGATACAATCAGCCCCAGCATTTT.

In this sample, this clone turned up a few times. CDR3 region: CASSSTGTGLLSAGELFF. The CDR3 bases are TGTGCCAGCAGCAGTACCGGGACAGGTCTATTATCCGCCGGGGAGCTGTTTTTT. The V gene is TRBV7-9, the J gene TRBJ2-2; 8 bases align to TRBD1. CDR1 and CDR2 (germline): SEHNR, FQNEAQ (reference sequence). The CDR3 sequence is 18 residues long. The J segment lost 6 bases and the V segment lost 5 bases, leaving 17 bases of the junction unmatched.

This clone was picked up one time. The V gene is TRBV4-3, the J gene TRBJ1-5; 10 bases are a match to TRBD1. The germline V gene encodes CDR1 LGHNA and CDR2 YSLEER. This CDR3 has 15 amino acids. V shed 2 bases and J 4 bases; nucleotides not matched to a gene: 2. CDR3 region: CASSQRTGGNQPQHF. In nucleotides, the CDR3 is TGCGCCAGCAGCCAAAGGACAGGGGGGAATCAGCCCCAGCATTTT.

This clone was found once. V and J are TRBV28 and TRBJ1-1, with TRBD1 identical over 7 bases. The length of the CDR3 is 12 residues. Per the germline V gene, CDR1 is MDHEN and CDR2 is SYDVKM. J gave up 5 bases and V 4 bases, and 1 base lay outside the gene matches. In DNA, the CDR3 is TGTGCCAGCAGTTGGGGACAGACTGAAGCTTTCTTT. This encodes CASSWGQTEAFF.

The CDR3 loop reads CASSPDRGTEAFF. In nucleotides, the CDR3 is TGTGCCAGCAGCCCTGATAGGGGCACTGAAGCTTTCTTT. The rearrangement joins TRBV11-3 to TRBJ1-1; tentative D call: TRBD1 (5 bases). The CDR3 runs 13 residues. Looked up from germline, CDR1 is SGHNT and CDR2 is YENEEA. Trimming removed 5 bases at V and 4 bases at J, with 11 bases between.

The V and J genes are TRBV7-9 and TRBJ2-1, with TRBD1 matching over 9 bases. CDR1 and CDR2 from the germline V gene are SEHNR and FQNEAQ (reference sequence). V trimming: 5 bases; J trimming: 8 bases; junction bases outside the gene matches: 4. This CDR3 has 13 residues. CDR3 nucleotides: TGTGCCAGCAGCGTAACAGGGGGCTATGAGCAGTTCTTC. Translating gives CASSVTGGYEQFF.

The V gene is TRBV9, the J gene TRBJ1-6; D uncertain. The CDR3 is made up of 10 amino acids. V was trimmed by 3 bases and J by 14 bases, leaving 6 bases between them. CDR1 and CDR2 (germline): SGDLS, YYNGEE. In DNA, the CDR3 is TGTGCCAGCAGCGGAGCTACCCTCCACTTT. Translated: CASSGATLHF.

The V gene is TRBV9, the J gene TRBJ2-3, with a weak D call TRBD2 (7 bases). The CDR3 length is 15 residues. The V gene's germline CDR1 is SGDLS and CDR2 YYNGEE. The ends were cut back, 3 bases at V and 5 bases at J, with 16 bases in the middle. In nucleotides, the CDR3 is TGTGCCAGCAGCGCAGGAGGGGGGGCCGTAGATACGCAGTATTTT. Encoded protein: CASSAGGGAVDTQYF.

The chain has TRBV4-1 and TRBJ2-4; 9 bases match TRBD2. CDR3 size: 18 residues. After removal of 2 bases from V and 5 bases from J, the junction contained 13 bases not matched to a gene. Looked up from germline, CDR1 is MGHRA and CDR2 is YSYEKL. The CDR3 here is CASSQLGLAKAGQNIQYF. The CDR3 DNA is TGCGCCAGCAGCCAACTGGGACTAGCTAAAGCCGGCCAAAACATTCAGTACTTC.

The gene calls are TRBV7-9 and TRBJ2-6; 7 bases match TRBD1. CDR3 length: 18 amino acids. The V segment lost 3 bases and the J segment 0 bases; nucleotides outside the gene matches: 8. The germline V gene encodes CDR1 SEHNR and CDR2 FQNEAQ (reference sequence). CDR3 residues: CASSLTDRPSSGANVLTF. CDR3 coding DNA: TGTGCCAGCAGCTTGACGGACAGGCCAAGCTCTGGGGCCAACGTCCTGACTTTC.

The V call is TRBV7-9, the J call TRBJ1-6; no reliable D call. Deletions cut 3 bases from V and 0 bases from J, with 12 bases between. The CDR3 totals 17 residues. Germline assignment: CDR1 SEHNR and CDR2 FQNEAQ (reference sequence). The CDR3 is CASSFHSRSSYNSPLHF. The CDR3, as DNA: TGTGCCAGCAGCTTCCACTCGCGGAGCTCCTATAATTCACCCCTCCACTTT.

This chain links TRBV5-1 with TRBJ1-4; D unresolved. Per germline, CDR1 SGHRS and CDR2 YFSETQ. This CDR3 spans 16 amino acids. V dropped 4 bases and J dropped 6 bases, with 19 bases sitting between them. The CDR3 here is CASSLPGGKEDEKLFF. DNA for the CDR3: TGCGCCAGCAGCCTCCCGGGTGGGAAGGAGGATGAAAAACTGTTTTTT.

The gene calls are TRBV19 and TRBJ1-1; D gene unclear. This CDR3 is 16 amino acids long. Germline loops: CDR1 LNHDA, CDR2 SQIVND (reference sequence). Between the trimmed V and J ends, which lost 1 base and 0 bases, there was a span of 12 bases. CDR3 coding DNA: TGTGCCAGTAGTATAGTTGGTCAAACAATGAACACTGAAGCTTTCTTT. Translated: CASSIVGQTMNTEAFF.

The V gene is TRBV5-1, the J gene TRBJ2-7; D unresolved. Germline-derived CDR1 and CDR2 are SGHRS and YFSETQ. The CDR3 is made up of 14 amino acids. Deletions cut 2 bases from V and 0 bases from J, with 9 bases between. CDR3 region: CASSFGLRSYEQYF. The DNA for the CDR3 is TGCGCCAGCAGCTTTGGGCTCCGCTCCTACGAGCAGTACTTC.

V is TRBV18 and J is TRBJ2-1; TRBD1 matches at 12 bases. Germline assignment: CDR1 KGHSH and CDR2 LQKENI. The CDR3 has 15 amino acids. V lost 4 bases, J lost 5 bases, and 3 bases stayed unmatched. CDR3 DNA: TGTGCCAGCTCACGGGGACAGGGGGCTAACAATGAGCAGTTCTTC. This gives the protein CASSRGQGANNEQFF.

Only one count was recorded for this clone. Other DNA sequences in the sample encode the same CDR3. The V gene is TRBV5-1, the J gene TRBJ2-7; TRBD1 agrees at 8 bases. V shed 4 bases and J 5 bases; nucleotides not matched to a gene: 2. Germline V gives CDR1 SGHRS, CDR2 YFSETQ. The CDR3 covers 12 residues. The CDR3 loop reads CASSLTGDEQYF. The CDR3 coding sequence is TGCGCCAGCAGCCTGACAGGGGACGAGCAGTACTTC.

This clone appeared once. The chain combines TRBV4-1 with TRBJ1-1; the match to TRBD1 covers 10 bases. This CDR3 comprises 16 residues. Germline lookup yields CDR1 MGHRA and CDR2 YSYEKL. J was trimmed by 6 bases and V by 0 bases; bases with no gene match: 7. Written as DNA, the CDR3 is TGCGCCAGCAGCCAAGATCATGGGGACAGGGGTTCTGAAGCTTTCTTT. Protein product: CASSQDHGDRGSEAFF.